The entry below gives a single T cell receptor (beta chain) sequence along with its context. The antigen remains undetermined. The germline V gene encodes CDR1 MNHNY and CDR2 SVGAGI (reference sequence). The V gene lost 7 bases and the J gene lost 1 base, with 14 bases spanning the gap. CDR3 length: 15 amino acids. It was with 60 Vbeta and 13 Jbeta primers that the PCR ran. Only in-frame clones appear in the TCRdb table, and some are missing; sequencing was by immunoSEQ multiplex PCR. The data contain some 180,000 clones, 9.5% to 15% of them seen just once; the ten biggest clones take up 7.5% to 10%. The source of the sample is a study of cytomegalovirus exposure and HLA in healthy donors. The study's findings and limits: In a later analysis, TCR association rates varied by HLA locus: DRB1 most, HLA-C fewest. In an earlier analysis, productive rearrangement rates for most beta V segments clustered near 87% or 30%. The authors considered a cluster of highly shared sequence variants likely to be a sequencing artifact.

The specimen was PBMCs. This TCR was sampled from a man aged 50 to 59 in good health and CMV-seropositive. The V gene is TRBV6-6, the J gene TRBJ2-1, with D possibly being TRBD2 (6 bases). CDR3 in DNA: TGTGCCAGCATAATAGCGGCTCCTTCCTACAATGAGCAGTTCTTC. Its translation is CASIIAAPSYNEQFF.